What follows are 20 T cell receptor beta chains derived from one specimen sequenced in a study of shared clonotypes between healthy human individuals. Sequencing was performed with immunoSEQ multiplex PCR; in TCRdb, only in-frame clones are kept and a portion is missing. This table holds roughly 1,100,000 clones, roughly 70% found once. Source material: memory CD4+ T cells sorted from blood. Described subset: CD45RA-negative fraction. These receptor sequences come from a man aged 18 to 29 in good health.

The chain joins TRBV19 to TRBJ2-3; 10 nucleotides align to TRBD2. This CDR3 is 17 amino acids long. Germline assignment: CDR1 LNHDA and CDR2 SQIVND (reference sequence). V lost 4 bases to trimming and J lost 0 bases; unmatched junction nucleotides: 7. DNA of the CDR3: TGTGCCAGTAGTACGAGAAGCGGGAGGGACAGCACAGATACGCAGTATTTT. It is translated as CASSTRSGRDSTDTQYF.

The chain employs TRBV2 and TRBJ2-3, with TRBD2 identical over 9 bases. There are 15 residues in the CDR3. Germline loops: CDR1 SNHLY, CDR2 FYNNEI. J lost 4 bases, V lost 10 bases, and 12 bases had no gene match. In DNA, the CDR3 is TGTGCCATCGCGGGGGGGCGGCGGAACGCAGATACGCAGTATTTT. Translation gives CAIAGGRRNADTQYF.

This clone appeared a few times. The chain is built from TRBV11-1 and TRBJ1-1; no firm D call. CDR3 size: 13 residues. The ends were cut back, 6 bases at V and 0 bases at J, with 8 bases in the middle. CDR1 and CDR2 from the germline V gene are SGHAT and FQDESV (reference sequence). CDR3 nucleotides: TGTGCCAGCAGGCGGGCCCTGAACACTGAAGCTTTCTTT. Its protein product is CASRRALNTEAFF.

V usage is TRBV10-3 and J usage is TRBJ2-1; D unresolved. Germline CDR1 and CDR2: ENHRY and SYGVKD. The CDR3 totals 13 residues. Trimming cost V 3 bases and J 4 bases, with 7 bases left between them. The CDR3 nucleotides read TGTGCCATCAGTGACTACGTGTACAATGAGCAGTTCTTC. Translated, it gives CAISDYVYNEQFF.

The V gene is TRBV30, the J gene TRBJ2-5; the match to TRBD2 covers 7 bases. Looked up from germline, CDR1 is GTSNPN and CDR2 is SVGIG (reference sequence). Losses at the gene ends were 2 bases for V and 5 bases for J; bases not matched to a gene: 5. CDR3 length: 13 residues. CDR3 sequence reads: CAWSPTSLETQYF. The CDR3 coding sequence is TGTGCCTGGAGTCCGACTAGCTTGGAGACCCAGTACTTC.

This clone has more than one count but fewer than ten. The chain employs TRBV4-1 and TRBJ1-2, with D perhaps matching TRBD1 (6 bases). The V end lost 4 bases, the J end lost 3 bases, and 12 bases lay between the germline ends. This CDR3 comprises 14 residues. Germline V gives CDR1 MGHRA, CDR2 YSYEKL. CDR3 region: CASSRAGADYGYTF. DNA for the CDR3: TGCGCCAGCAGCCGAGCAGGGGCGGACTATGGCTACACCTTC.

The rearrangement uses TRBV21-1 and TRBJ2-7; TRBD1 reflects the table's D call only, with no check against the DNA. TRBV21-1 is assigned pseudogene status. This CDR3 is built from 14 residues. The CDR3: CASSIRTGRHEQYF. DNA for the CDR3: TGTGCCAGCAGCATCCGGACAGGGCGGCACGAGCAGTACTTC.

The table lists this clone with a few counts. The chain links TRBV28 to TRBJ2-1; D might be TRBD1 (5 bases). Germline CDR1 MDHEN, CDR2 SYDVKM. This CDR3 is built from 15 residues. Trimming cost V 8 bases and J 2 bases, with 16 bases left between them. The CDR3 DNA reads TGTGCCAGCGGGGCCCCCCGCCTTACCTACAATGAGCAGTTCTTC. Its translation: CASGAPRLTYNEQFF.

This clone was seen more than once but under ten times. This chain joins TRBV5-1 and TRBJ2-7, with D perhaps TRBD1 (6 bases). Between the trimmed V and J ends, which lost 6 bases and 0 bases, there was a span of 10 bases. The CDR3 contains 13 residues. Per the germline V gene, CDR1 is SGHRS and CDR2 is YFSETQ. The CDR3 nucleotides read TGCGCCAGCACATGGGACACCTCCTACGAGCAGTACTTC. Its protein is CASTWDTSYEQYF.

This chain joins TRBV30 and TRBJ1-6, with 9 bases lining up with TRBD1. Germline V gives CDR1 GTSNPN, CDR2 SVGIG (reference sequence). This CDR3 has 16 residues. V trimming: 3 bases; J trimming: 1 base; junction bases outside the gene matches: 4. The CDR3 protein is CAWRRTGASYNSPLHF. CDR3 sequence (DNA): TGTGCCTGGAGACGGACAGGGGCGTCCTATAATTCACCCCTCCACTTT.

The chain couples TRBV7-2 to TRBJ2-7, with 7 positions matching TRBD1. Trimming cost V 2 bases and J 4 bases; bases outside gene matches: 8. The CDR3 has 15 amino acids. Looked up from germline, CDR1 is SGHTA and CDR2 is FQGNSA. CDR3 DNA sequence: TGTGCCAGCAGCTTAACGACAGGGAATACTTACGAGCAGTACTTC. It specifies CASSLTTGNTYEQYF.

This clone was seen many times. CDR3 protein: CASSGTQGIHSYEQYF. CDR3 DNA: TGTGCCAGCAGTGGAACACAGGGGATCCACTCCTACGAGCAGTACTTC. The V and J genes are TRBV6-1 and TRBJ2-7; TRBD1 agrees at 7 bases. V shed 4 bases, J shed 0 bases, and the junction held 9 bases outside the gene matches. The CDR3 runs 16 residues. CDR1 and CDR2 from the germline V gene are MNHNS and SASEGT.

The V call is TRBV18, the J call TRBJ1-3, with D possibly TRBD1 on 6 matching bases. The length of the CDR3 is 15 residues. V dropped 3 bases and J dropped 4 bases, with 13 bases sitting between them. Germline CDR1 is KGHSH and CDR2 is LQKENI. The CDR3: CASSPGTQQGNTIYF. DNA of the CDR3: TGTGCCAGCTCACCCGGGACACAGCAAGGAAACACCATATATTTT.

V usage is TRBV5-4 and J usage is TRBJ2-3, with D perhaps matching TRBD1 (5 bases). V lost 4 bases and J lost 1, with 13 bases in between. CDR1 and CDR2 (germline): SGHNT, YYREEE (reference sequence). This CDR3 spans 15 amino acids. The CDR3 bases are TGTGCCAGCAGCGGGGCGTTAGGGCGCACAGATACGCAGTATTTT. Protein product: CASSGALGRTDTQYF.

About this clone itself: The junction departs from the called germline gene at one end, perhaps through a read error. The chain uses TRBV2 and TRBJ1-5; tentative D call: TRBD1 (5 bases). Germline V gene lookup returns CDR1 SNHLY and CDR2 FYNNEI. The CDR3 contains 14 residues. CDR3 residues: CASSEDSLYQPQHF. CDR3 nucleotide sequence: TGTGCCAGCAGCGAAGACAGTCTATATCAGCCCCAGCATTTT.

The chain carries TRBV4-3 and TRBJ2-3, with 10 nucleotides matching TRBD2. Germline V gene lookup returns CDR1 LGHNA and CDR2 YSLEER. The CDR3 has 17 residues. With 4 bases clipped from V and 5 bases from J, the junction kept 12 bases outside the gene matches. The CDR3 is CASSLQREGIRGDTQYF. CDR3 nucleotide sequence: TGCGCCAGCAGCCTCCAGCGGGAGGGGATCCGGGGAGATACGCAGTATTTT.

The chain links TRBV6-1 to TRBJ2-3; D may be TRBD1 (5 bases). Trimming removed 6 bases at V and 4 bases at J, with 8 bases between. Per germline, CDR1 MNHNS and CDR2 SASEGT. The CDR3 is made up of 12 amino acids. For the CDR3, the DNA is TGTGCCAGCAGGGGCAGGGCAGATACGCAGTATTTT. It translates to CASRGRADTQYF.

The J gene is TRBJ1-2, the V gene TRBV5-6, with a tentative D call TRBD1 (6 bases). Germline V gene sequence: CDR1 SGHDT, CDR2 YYEEEE. The CDR3 has 14 residues. The germline V and J ends were trimmed by 0 bases and 3 bases, with 9 bases remaining between them. Here the CDR3 reads CASSLGQEHYGYTF. CDR3 nucleotide sequence: TGTGCCAGCAGCTTGGGACAGGAGCACTATGGCTACACCTTC.

The J gene is TRBJ1-2, the V gene TRBV7-2, with D possibly TRBD1 on 6 matching bases. CDR3 size: 14 residues. The V gene lost 7 bases and the J gene lost 3 bases, with 15 bases spanning the gap. The germline V gene has CDR1 SGHTA and CDR2 FQGNSA. DNA for the CDR3: TGTGCCAGCACCCCCTCGGGACAATACTATGGCTACACCTTC. Translated, it gives CASTPSGQYYGYTF.

The gene calls are TRBV11-2 and TRBJ2-4; the match to TRBD2 covers 8 bases. This CDR3 spans 12 amino acids. Germline V gene data show CDR1 as SGHAT and CDR2 as FQNNGV. Germline trimming cut 5 bases from V and 16 bases from J; bases unmatched to any gene: 10. Here the CDR3 DNA reads TGTGCCAGCAGCACCAACGGGGGGGCCGAATACTTC. Protein product: CASSTNGGAEYF.